This record concerns one TCR beta chain sequence. Its antigen is currently unknown. These data belong to a study of cytomegalovirus exposure and HLA in healthy donors. Background on the study: An earlier analysis identified 117 million unique TCR beta sequences in about 200 million T cells.

This CDR3 spans 16 amino acids. The V and J ends lost 3 bases and 0 bases respectively, with 12 bases between them. Germline CDR1 and CDR2: LGHNA and YSLEER. In the PCR, 60 Vbeta and 13 Jbeta primers were used. Measured with immunoSEQ multiplex PCR; TCRdb has only the in-frame clones, and not every one. The sample carries about 180,000 clones, 77% recorded once. Whole-study results and caveats: In a later analysis, TCR beta V- and J-gene trimming was associated with a missense DCLRE1C variant. The study recorded over 150 TCR beta chains that were cytomegalovirus-associated.

Sequencing used PBMCs. The rearrangement joins TRBV4-3 to TRBJ1-3; perhaps TRBD1 as D (5 bases). The receptor comes from a woman between 55 and 75 years old in good health and CMV-seropositive. DNA for the CDR3: TGCGCCAGCAGCCATTCTCCAGGGCTCTCTGGAAACACCATATATTTT. Residues: CASSHSPGLSGNTIYF.